This T cell receptor beta chain was sequenced for a study of tumor-infiltrating lymphocytes in primary liver carcinoma. The authors made TCR beta cDNA from 500 ng total RNA with a constant-region primer. Employing slightly modified ARM-PCR, three nested multiplex PCR rounds were run, and these gave rise to the TCR beta libraries. Use of TRBV1-TRBV30 forward primers with a C-beta reverse primer characterized the first two PCR rounds, which lasted nine to eleven cycles each. TCRdb reprocessed the multiplex PCR reads with MiXCR, giving one entry per CDR3 protein. The repertoire holds tens of thousands of distinct CDR3 sequences, 69% seen once, with around 24% in the top ten. Each 20-30 mg portion of unsorted bulk tissue served as the source for co-extraction of RNA and DNA. On this clonotype itself: Its matching antigen is unknown. Its ends do not fully match the called genes, so a read error is possible.

The study's findings and limits: The overlap of tumor-adjacent and tumor-blood pairs was smaller than that of tumor region pairs. Relative to blood, tumors carried a significantly larger fraction of the repertoire in their top 250 clones (p = 0.039).

The CDR3 is 15 residues long. The germline gives CDR1 MNHNS, CDR2 SASEGT. Sequenced: tumor-adjacent normal liver tissue. This chain connects TRBV6-1 to TRBJ1-5, with D maybe TRBD1 (6 bases). The TCR originated in a man between 35 and 55 years old with primary liver carcinoma and hepatitis B virus infection. The CDR3 here is CASQGRMGDNQPQHF. DNA for the CDR3: TGTGCCAGCCAGGGGAGAATGGGCGACAATCAGCCCCAACATTTT.